These 17 T cell receptor beta chains share one sample of origin, sequenced in a study of spatial heterogeneity in lung cancer. Each CDR3 protein is one row after TCRdb ran MiXCR on the 5' RACE reads. The sample contains under 5,000 distinct CDR3 sequences, 8% to 10% of which appear only once. Sample time point: sample taken at primary tumor resection. General study findings and limits: Mutation tallies in tumors tracked expanded intratumoral alpha and beta TCR counts.

Antigens of these TCRs are unknown. The source material was lung tumor tissue, sampled at surgery. The source of these receptors is a male donor with early-stage non-small cell lung cancer.

By share, this clonotype counts as medium-sized (0.01 to 0.1%). The genes are TRBV12-3 or TRBV12-4 and TRBJ2-2, with 9 positions matching TRBD1. This CDR3 comprises 15 residues. The junction had 5 bases not matched to a gene; V was cut back by 6 bases and J by 3 bases. The CDR3 coding sequence is TGTGCCAGCAGCCGGGACAGGGCGGACACCGGGGAGCTGTTTTTT. Its translation: CASSRDRADTGELFF.

This clonotype was seen at least ten times. The chain couples TRBV28 to TRBJ2-7, with 8 positions matching TRBD1. The trim removed 4 bases at V and 2 bases at J, leaving 10 bases unmatched. There are 16 residues in the CDR3. Germline V lookup: CDR1 MDHEN, CDR2 SYDVKM. CDR3 loop: CASSSAGQGTPYEQYF. CDR3 bases: TGTGCCAGCAGTTCCGCCGGACAGGGAACCCCCTACGAGCAGTACTTC.

There are many counts of this clonotype. The V gene is TRBV6-5, the J gene TRBJ2-5; TRBD2 is a possible D gene (5 bases). The V end was cut by 6 bases, the J end by 4 bases, with 12 bases between. Germline CDR1 and CDR2: MNHEY and SVGAGI. The CDR3 totals 13 residues. CDR3 residues: CASSRRIGETQYF. The CDR3 bases are TGTGCCAGCAGCCGGAGGATCGGAGAGACCCAGTACTTC.

This clonotype came up a few times. The chain uses TRBV27 and TRBJ2-6; 7 bases are a match to TRBD1. The CDR3 sequence is 21 residues long. CDR1 is MNHEY and CDR2 is SMNVEV in the germline V gene (reference sequence). Trimming took 4 bases from V and 0 from J; bases not matched to a gene: 18. CDR3: CASSSRRGQARESSGANVLTF. The CDR3 nucleotides are TGTGCCAGCAGTTCCCGACGCGGACAGGCTCGGGAAAGCTCTGGGGCCAACGTCCTGACTTTC.

This clonotype was seen many times. The junction differs from germline at one of its ends, possibly a read error. The chain couples TRBV7-3 to TRBJ2-3, with D tentatively TRBD1 (6 bases). CDR1 and CDR2 from the germline V gene are SGHTA and FQGTGA. The CDR3 has 13 residues. CDR3 residues: CVSSSDSPDTQYF. CDR3 nucleotides: TGTGTCAGCAGCTCGGACAGCCCAGATACGCAGTATTTT.

This clonotype was recorded a few times. The chain carries TRBV30 and TRBJ2-2, with TRBD1 matching over 9 bases. The CDR3 is 15 residues long. V was clipped by 4 bases and J by 5 bases; unmatched bases: 8. Germline CDR1 and CDR2: GTSNPN and SVGIG (reference sequence). The CDR3, as DNA: TGTGCCTGGACCCTGGGACAGGGAAAAACCGGGGAGCTGTTTTTT. Translation gives CAWTLGQGKTGELFF.

There are many counts of this clonotype. The chain carries TRBV7-8 and TRBJ2-2; TRBD1 is a possible D gene (5 bases). This CDR3 comprises 11 residues. The germline V gene has CDR1 SGHVS and CDR2 FQNEAQ. The ends were cut back, 4 bases at V and 14 bases at J, with 11 bases in the middle. DNA of the CDR3: TGTGCCAGCAGCTACCTTGGGGCCCTGTTTTTT. This encodes CASSYLGALFF.

This clonotype is classed as medium-sized (0.01 to 0.1%). The chain couples TRBV7-6 to TRBJ2-3, with 11 bases that match TRBD2. The V gene end was trimmed by 4 bases and the J gene end by 2 bases; junction bases not matched to a gene: 2. Germline CDR1 reads SGHVS; CDR2 reads FNYEAQ. The CDR3 has 15 amino acids. The CDR3 protein is CASSSGLAVTDTQYF. CDR3 DNA sequence: TGTGCCAGCAGCTCGGGACTAGCGGTCACAGATACGCAGTATTTT.

The V call is TRBV7-4, the J call TRBJ2-1, with D hard to call. Trimming took 3 bases from V and 4 from J, leaving 16 bases between them. This CDR3 is built from 16 residues. Germline V CDR1 and CDR2: SGHVT, SQSDAQ. CDR3 bases: TGTGCCAGCAGCTTCAGTTGTTACAGCCCTTACAATGAGCAGTTCTTC. Protein sequence: CASSFSCYSPYNEQFF.

This clonotype is labeled as large. The chain combines TRBV6-2 or TRBV6-3 with TRBJ1-5, with a tentative D call TRBD1 (6 bases). Germline CDR1 and CDR2: MNHEY and SVGEGT. The germline V and J ends were trimmed by 7 bases and 1 base, with 17 bases remaining between them. The CDR3 has 16 amino acids. The DNA of the CDR3 is TGTGCCAGCACCGACCTGGGGGGCTGGAGCAATCAGCCCCAGCATTTT. This encodes CASTDLGGWSNQPQHF.

This clonotype is labeled medium-sized. The chain is built from TRBV20-1 and TRBJ2-3, with TRBD2 matching over 12 bases. Germline CDR1 is DFQATT and CDR2 is SNEGSKA (reference sequence). With 3 bases clipped from V and 1 base from J, the junction kept 14 bases outside the gene matches. This CDR3 spans 19 amino acids. The CDR3 DNA reads as TGCAGTGCTAGTCCTCAGAGGGCTAGCGGGAGGGTGGGCACAGATACGCAGTATTTT. Amino acid sequence: CSASPQRASGRVGTDTQYF.

This clonotype is classed as medium-sized (0.01 to 0.1%). The chain employs TRBV28 and TRBJ2-7; 7 nucleotides agree with TRBD2. The length of the CDR3 is 14 residues. V shed 6 bases, J shed 6 bases, and the junction held 11 bases outside the gene matches. Germline V gene sequence: CDR1 MDHEN, CDR2 SYDVKM. The CDR3 sequence is CASRIRGRSIEQYF. The DNA for the CDR3 is TGTGCCAGCAGAATCCGCGGGAGAAGCATCGAGCAGTACTTC.

This chain connects TRBV6-2 or TRBV6-3 to TRBJ2-5; D is unclear. This CDR3 contains 12 residues. The V gene's germline CDR1 is MNHEY and CDR2 SVGEGT. V was cut by 2 bases and J by 4 bases, with 5 bases left in between. The DNA of the CDR3 is TGTGCCAGCAGTTACGGCAGAGAGACCCAGTACTTC. It codes for CASSYGRETQYF.

This clonotype ranks as medium-sized (0.01 to 0.1%). This rearrangement joins TRBV24-1 to TRBJ1-3, with D possibly TRBD1 on 6 matching bases. Germline V gene sequence: CDR1 KGHDR, CDR2 SFDVKD. With 2 bases removed from V and 4 bases from J, the gap between germline ends came to 14 bases. This CDR3 has 16 residues. CDR3 loop: CATSDSNYRAGNTIYF. The CDR3 nucleotides read TGTGCCACCAGTGATTCCAACTACAGGGCCGGAAACACCATATATTTT.

This chain uses TRBV28 with TRBJ2-1; D is perhaps TRBD1 (6 bases). Germline values: CDR1 MDHEN, CDR2 SYDVKM. V was pared by 0 bases and J by 0 bases, with 9 bases between. The CDR3 spans 16 residues. The CDR3 is CASSLWRGSSYNEQFF. The CDR3 coding sequence is TGTGCCAGCAGTTTATGGAGGGGGAGCTCCTACAATGAGCAGTTCTTC.

The sample holds a few counts of this clonotype. This chain connects TRBV18 to TRBJ2-6; D ambiguous. CDR1 and CDR2 (germline): KGHSH, LQKENI. With 2 bases removed from V and 3 bases from J, the gap between germline ends came to 2 bases. This CDR3 spans 13 amino acids. DNA of the CDR3: TGTGCCAGCTCACCAGTTGGGGCCAACGTCCTGACTTTC. Its protein is CASSPVGANVLTF.

This clonotype was picked up a small number of times. The V gene is TRBV4-3, the J gene TRBJ2-1; TRBD2 aligns across 9 bases. The V gene end was trimmed by 4 bases and the J gene end by 13 bases; junction bases not matched to a gene: 14. The CDR3 has 15 residues. CDR1 is LGHNA and CDR2 is YSLEER in the germline V gene. CDR3 loop: CASSPLGSGGLPQFF. In DNA, the CDR3 is TGCGCCAGCAGCCCCCTAGGTAGCGGGGGCCTACCTCAGTTCTTC.